The rows below give T cell receptor beta chains drawn from one sample of a study of blood T cell repertoires in COVID-19. Measured with immunoSEQ multiplex PCR; TCRdb has only the in-frame clones, and not every one. The top ten clones hold around 6.1% of a sample with 150,000 to 200,000 clones, roughly 87% of them seen once. The sample consisted of peripheral blood. The receptor set was obtained from a woman between 40 and 55 years old with acute or convalescent COVID-19. The conserved cysteine and the conserved F or W are not part of the CDR3 here. Rows give clone size only sometimes, using once, few, many, or a class for an expanded clone.

CDR3aa: ASSSRGTGGLEQY
abundance: -
len: 13
v_gene: TRBV19

CDR3aa: AWSPDSNTGELF
abundance: -
len: 12
v_gene: TRBV30

CDR3aa: AWSTTRTGPYSPLH
abundance: -
len: 14
v_gene: TRBV30

CDR3aa: ASSPRGGNTDTQY
abundance: -
len: 13
v_gene: TRBV7-2

CDR3aa: ASSFYVGTANTGELF
abundance: -
len: 15
v_gene: TRBV7-8

CDR3aa: ASSIGSRGGETQY
abundance: -
len: 13
v_gene: TRBV19

CDR3aa: ASSERLGQGGETQY
abundance: -
len: 14
v_gene: TRBV10-2

CDR3aa: ASSSRPGQGGSPLH
abundance: many
len: 14
v_gene: TRBV2

CDR3aa: ASSRQGFGTGVGDEQF
abundance: -
len: 16
v_gene: TRBV7-2

CDR3aa: ASGIQGIEAF
abundance: -
len: 10
v_gene: TRBV28

CDR3aa: ASSLDRGYEQY
abundance: -
len: 11
v_gene: TRBV2

CDR3aa: ASSRTEVADTQY
abundance: -
len: 12
v_gene: TRBV7-9

CDR3aa: ASSFGGVLSYEQY
abundance: -
len: 13
v_gene: TRBV28

CDR3aa: ASSQDRGGEKLF
abundance: -
len: 12
v_gene: TRBV3-1/TRBV3-2

CDR3aa: ASSFTGGYGYT
abundance: -
len: 11
v_gene: TRBV28

CDR3aa: ASSPLGGAQETQY
abundance: -
len: 13
v_gene: TRBV3-1/TRBV3-2

CDR3aa: ASSPAGGRSPDTQY
abundance: few
len: 14
v_gene: TRBV7-7

CDR3aa: ASSLAGGTPSTDTQY
abundance: -
len: 15
v_gene: TRBV7-6

CDR3aa: ASSPIGNSPLH
abundance: -
len: 11
v_gene: TRBV7-2

CDR3aa: ASSSRDSMVSTYGYT
abundance: -
len: 15
v_gene: TRBV21-1

CDR3aa: ASSPRAGGDVAEKLF
abundance: -
len: 15
v_gene: TRBV18

CDR3aa: ASSGTGINEQF
abundance: once
len: 11
v_gene: TRBV6-2/TRBV6-3

CDR3aa: ASSHQGLKDNEQF
abundance: -
len: 13
v_gene: TRBV19

CDR3aa: ASSTRQGLNTEAF
abundance: once
len: 13
v_gene: TRBV6-5

CDR3aa: ATKPGQTYNEQF
abundance: -
len: 12
v_gene: TRBV15

CDR3aa: ASGTGGRYEQY
abundance: -
len: 11
v_gene: TRBV5-1

CDR3aa: ASSVGHLYEQY
abundance: -
len: 11
v_gene: TRBV28

CDR3aa: AATTGGESSYEQY
abundance: -
len: 13
v_gene: TRBV28

CDR3aa: ASSPEQGSGNTIY
abundance: few
len: 13
v_gene: TRBV27

CDR3aa: ASSPSGEWDTQY
abundance: -
len: 12
v_gene: TRBV7-2

CDR3aa: ASSPLARENTGELF
abundance: -
len: 14
v_gene: TRBV5-1

CDR3aa: ASSFGQGVYEQY
abundance: -
len: 12
v_gene: TRBV13

CDR3aa: ASSLPGAGANVLT
abundance: once
len: 13
v_gene: TRBV5-5

CDR3aa: ASSPWTGGASNEKLF
abundance: -
len: 15
v_gene: TRBV7-6

CDR3aa: ASSERGYGYT
abundance: few
len: 10
v_gene: TRBV7-9

CDR3aa: ASRQGQGTYGYT
abundance: -
len: 12
v_gene: TRBV6-5

CDR3aa: ASSVGGGYEQY
abundance: few
len: 11
v_gene: TRBV12-3/TRBV12-4

CDR3aa: ASSPQLAEHYNEQF
abundance: -
len: 14
v_gene: TRBV7-9

CDR3aa: ASSEVLGDEQY
abundance: -
len: 11
v_gene: TRBV6-1

CDR3aa: ASRESGGTDTQY
abundance: -
len: 12
v_gene: TRBV6-5

CDR3aa: ASSLVSQGLADTQY
abundance: -
len: 14
v_gene: TRBV5-4

CDR3aa: ASSSTYLGGQPQH
abundance: -
len: 13
v_gene: TRBV6-5

CDR3aa: ASSQKPGYTEAF
abundance: -
len: 12
v_gene: TRBV27

CDR3aa: ASSPPNNEQF
abundance: -
len: 10
v_gene: TRBV13

CDR3aa: ASKTGGYGYT
abundance: -
len: 10
v_gene: TRBV28

CDR3aa: ASSEFLGPNEF
abundance: -
len: 11
v_gene: TRBV6-1

CDR3aa: ASKPALSADRHGYT
abundance: -
len: 14
v_gene: TRBV9